A selection of T cell receptor beta chains follows, all from one sample in a study of shared clonotypes between healthy human individuals. Some clones are missing from TCRdb's copy, which holds only in-frame ones; the method was immunoSEQ multiplex PCR. Of more than 1.2 million clones detected, approximately 98.5% appear once; the ten largest clones hold about 0.4%. Source material: naive CD4+ T cells sorted from blood. These receptors were collected from a young man in good health. CDR3s include the opening cysteine and the closing phenylalanine or tryptophan. D genes are given only for firm matches. Clone size is not always given. Where it is, it says once, few, many or a class for expanded clones.

>17|TRBV27|TRBJ2-2|.|TRBD1
CASSFRAGTGDTGELFF
TGTGCCAGCAGTTTCCGAGCCGGGACAGGTGACACCGGGGAGCTGTTTTTT
>15|TRBV9|TRBJ1-5|.|.
CASSASGYSNQPQHF
TGTGCCAGCAGCGCGTCAGGGTATAGCAATCAGCCCCAGCATTTT
>15|TRBV5-1|TRBJ1-3|.|.
CASSRDPSSGNTIYF
TGCGCCAGCAGCCGGGACCCGAGCTCTGGAAACACCATATATTTT
>15|TRBV5-1|TRBJ2-5|.|.
CASSRPSGTGETQYF
TGCGCCAGCAGTCGCCCATCCGGGACGGGAGAGACCCAGTACTTC
>15|TRBV5-1|TRBJ2-3|.|.
CASSSPRGGTDTQYF
TGCGCCAGCAGCTCCCCTAGGGGTGGCACAGATACGCAGTATTTT
>14|TRBV19|TRBJ2-7|.|.
CASSRDSPSYEQYF
TGTGCCAGTAGCCGCGACAGCCCCTCCTACGAGCAGTACTTC
>16|TRBV5-1|TRBJ1-3|.|.
CASSLETGVAGNTIYF
TGCGCCAGCAGCTTGGAAACAGGTGTAGCTGGAAACACCATATATTTT
>14|TRBV7-5|TRBJ2-1|.|.
CARKGRDPYNEQFF
TGTGCCAGAAAGGGGCGGGATCCCTACAATGAGCAGTTCTTC
>17|TRBV5-1|TRBJ2-5|.|TRBD1
CASSWGQGGSYQETQYF
TGCGCCAGCAGCTGGGGACAGGGGGGATCGTACCAAGAGACCCAGTACTTC
>14|TRBV2|TRBJ1-5|few|TRBD1
CASSVDRGEQPQHF
TGTGCCAGCAGCGTGGACAGGGGAGAGCAGCCCCAGCATTTT
>16|TRBV5-1|TRBJ1-1|.|.
CASSPIKRTMNTEAFF
TGCGCCAGCAGCCCGATCAAACGGACTATGAACACTGAAGCTTTCTTT
>14|TRBV10-3|TRBJ2-1|.|TRBD2
CATRLADSYNEQFF
TGTGCCACCCGACTAGCAGACTCCTACAATGAGCAGTTCTTC
>15|TRBV10-2|TRBJ2-7|.|TRBD2
CASTQSGGGPYEQYF
TGCGCCAGCACCCAGTCGGGAGGAGGGCCCTACGAGCAGTACTTC
>13|TRBV7-7|TRBJ2-2|.|TRBD1
CASSTGGTGELFF
TGTGCTAGCAGCACAGGGGGGACCGGGGAGCTGTTTTTT
>14|TRBV6-6|TRBJ2-7|.|TRBD1
CASSYGDRGFEQYF
TGTGCCAGCAGTTACGGGGACAGGGGATTCGAGCAGTACTTC
>13|TRBV7-9|TRBJ2-1|.|.
CAGDWFSYNEQFF
TGTGCCGGGGATTGGTTCTCCTACAATGAGCAGTTCTTC
>14|TRBV9|TRBJ2-7|once|.
CASSVTTVSYEQYF
TGTGCCAGCAGCGTTACGACAGTGTCCTACGAGCAGTACTTC
>18|TRBV10-2|TRBJ2-7|.|TRBD2
CASSESFGSGATTYEQYF
TGCGCCAGCAGTGAGTCTTTTGGTAGCGGGGCAACAACCTACGAGCAGTACTTC
>14|TRBV7-2|TRBJ2-7|.|TRBD1
CASSPDRGLPEQYF
TGTGCCAGCAGCCCAGACAGGGGGTTACCGGAGCAGTACTTC
>13|TRBV6-1|TRBJ2-2|.|.
CASRMTGTGELFF
TGTGCCAGCAGGATGACAGGCACCGGGGAGCTGTTTTTT
>10|TRBV20-1|TRBJ2-1|.|.
CSASDGEQFF
TGCAGTGCTAGTGATGGTGAGCAGTTCTTC
>15|TRBV4-3|TRBJ1-1|.|.
CASSQEWARNTEAFF
TGCGCCAGCAGCCAAGAATGGGCCAGGAACACTGAAGCTTTCTTT
>15|TRBV7-9|TRBJ1-5|.|TRBD1
CASSFGQGANQPQHF
TGTGCCAGCAGCTTTGGCCAGGGGGCGAATCAGCCCCAGCATTTT
>14|TRBV9|TRBJ1-1|once|.
CASSVSGSNTEAFF
TGTGCCAGCAGCGTCTCAGGCTCGAACACTGAAGCTTTCTTT
>16|TRBV10-3|TRBJ1-4|.|TRBD1
CAISELRQGSNEKLFF
TGTGCCATCAGCGAGCTCCGACAGGGGTCTAATGAAAAACTGTTTTTT
>15|TRBV9|TRBJ2-3|.|.
CASSLGGRVSDTQYF
TGTGCCAGCAGCTTAGGGGGTCGGGTATCAGATACGCAGTATTTT
>15|TRBV29-1|TRBJ2-3|.|.
CSVEDNGRGTDTQYF
TGCAGCGTTGAAGATAATGGCAGAGGCACAGATACGCAGTATTTT
>13|TRBV5-8|TRBJ2-7|.|.
CASSSFSGPVRYF
TGTGCCAGCAGCTCCTTCTCCGGACCGGTGCGGTACTTC
>14|TRBV5-1|TRBJ1-1|.|.
CASSLDRVATEAFF
TGCGCCAGCAGCTTGGACAGGGTGGCCACTGAAGCTTTCTTT
>15|TRBV6-6|TRBJ1-2|.|TRBD1
CASSYTGQLRVSYTF
TGTGCCAGCAGTTACACGGGACAGCTGAGAGTGAGCTACACCTTC
>16|TRBV14|TRBJ2-1|.|TRBD1
CASSQAGTGGINEQFF
TGTGCCAGCAGCCAGGCCGGGACAGGGGGCATCAATGAGCAGTTCTTC
>14|TRBV6-1|TRBJ2-7|.|TRBD2
CASTLAGDSYEQYF
TGTGCCAGCACGCTAGCGGGAGACTCCTACGAGCAGTACTTC
>18|TRBV4-3|TRBJ1-1|.|.
CASSQDGETGVMNTEAFF
TGCGCCAGCAGCCAAGACGGGGAGACAGGAGTCATGAACACTGAAGCTTTCTTT
>11|TRBV27|TRBJ2-3|.|.
CASKDYATQYF
TGTGCCAGCAAGGACTATGCTACGCAGTATTTT
>12|TRBV10-3|TRBJ1-1|.|.
CAIGTDYTEAFF
TGTGCCATCGGAACGGACTACACTGAAGCTTTCTTT
>13|TRBV2|TRBJ1-1|.|.
CASLRGMNTEAFF
TGTGCCAGCCTTAGGGGCATGAACACTGAAGCTTTCTTT
>18|TRBV6-4|TRBJ2-3|.|TRBD2
CASSQAVAGPGGTDTQYF
TGTGCCAGCAGCCAGGCGGTAGCGGGACCGGGGGGCACAGATACGCAGTATTTT
>15|TRBV6-1|TRBJ1-5|.|.
CASSEGVVGNQPQHF
TGTGCCAGCAGTGAAGGGGTAGTAGGCAATCAGCCCCAGCATTTT
>15|TRBV25-1|TRBJ2-3|once|TRBD1
CASIPGGSYTDTQYF
TGTGCCAGCATCCCAGGGGGATCATACACAGATACGCAGTATTTT
>12|TRBV7-6|TRBJ2-2|.|.
CASSLNTGELFF
TGTGCCAGCAGCCTCAACACCGGGGAGCTGTTTTTT
>15|TRBV11-2|TRBJ2-7|.|TRBD2
CASSLSGLSSVEQYF
TGTGCCAGCAGCCTATCGGGACTATCCTCTGTCGAGCAGTACTTC
>19|TRBV7-9|TRBJ2-1|.|TRBD2
CASAGFGGGRASAYNEQFF
TGTGCCTCGGCCGGATTCGGTGGCGGGAGAGCTAGTGCCTACAATGAGCAGTTCTTC
>16|TRBV27|TRBJ2-7|.|.
CASSPITQRSSYEQYF
TGTGCCAGCAGTCCCATTACCCAGCGGAGCTCCTACGAGCAGTACTTC
>15|TRBV7-9|TRBJ2-2|.|TRBD1
CASRAWTGNTGELFF
TGTGCCAGCAGAGCCTGGACAGGGAACACCGGGGAGCTGTTTTTT
>13|TRBV7-9|TRBJ1-1|.|.
CASSLGRRAEAFF
TGTGCCAGCAGCTTAGGTCGTAGGGCCGAAGCTTTCTTT
>16|TRBV19|TRBJ2-3|.|TRBD2
CASSRTSGRNPDTQYF
TGTGCCAGTAGCCGGACTAGCGGGAGGAACCCAGATACGCAGTATTTT
>13|TRBV18|TRBJ2-1|.|.
CASSGMSYNEQFF
TGTGCCAGCTCAGGGATGTCATACAATGAGCAGTTCTTC
>15|TRBV19|TRBJ1-5|.|TRBD1
CASRVRDSPNQPQHF
TGTGCCAGTAGGGTCCGGGACAGCCCTAATCAGCCCCAGCATTTT
>13|TRBV5-1|TRBJ2-4|few|TRBD1
CASSSQQGDIQYF
TGCGCCAGCAGCTCCCAACAGGGGGACATTCAGTACTTC
>14|TRBV19|TRBJ1-5|.|TRBD1
CASSGQEYRQPQHF
TGTGCCAGTAGTGGACAGGAGTATCGTCAGCCCCAGCATTTT
>12|TRBV28|TRBJ2-7|once|.
CATKLKDASIVF
TGTGCCACCAAATTGAAAGACGCATCTATAGTATTC
>15|TRBV5-1|TRBJ1-5|.|.
CASSLAAGNNQPQHF
TGCGCCAGCAGCTTGGCCGCAGGAAACAATCAGCCCCAGCATTTT
>13|TRBV25-1|TRBJ1-2|.|.
CASSAADSYGYTF
TGTGCCAGCAGCGCAGCCGACAGCTATGGCTACACCTTC
>12|TRBV7-2|TRBJ2-1|.|.
CASSLAHGEQFF
TGTGCCAGCAGCTTAGCGCACGGTGAGCAGTTCTTC
>15|TRBV15|TRBJ1-4|.|TRBD1
CATNPDRGKGEKLFF
TGTGCCACCAACCCGGACAGGGGGAAAGGTGAAAAACTGTTTTTT
>14|TRBV7-8|TRBJ2-2|.|.
CASSSYRVVGELFF
TGTGCCAGCAGCTCCTACAGGGTTGTCGGGGAGCTGTTTTTT
>13|TRBV6-5|TRBJ2-7|.|.
CASSYFPRYEQYF
TGTGCCAGCAGTTACTTTCCGCGGTACGAGCAGTACTTC